These T cell receptor beta chains were read from a single sample in a study of control samples from healthy donors and cancer patients. TCRdb's table, derived via immunoSEQ multiplex PCR, lists solely in-frame clones and lacks some. Among roughly 450,000 clones listed, approximately 92% were seen once. Source material: PBMCs. These receptor sequences come from a man aged 35 to 55 with head and neck cancer. The conserved cysteine and the conserved F or W are not part of the CDR3 here. The D gene is left open where the match is weak. Expanded clones are given a class, and other clones once, few, many or no size at all.

cdr3_aa,v_call,j_call,clone_size,d_call
ASRAAAGGTGELF,TRBV6-4,TRBJ2-2,NA,NA
ASSERGVAKNIQY,TRBV2,TRBJ2-4,NA,NA
ASSLGGGSSYEQY,TRBV11-2,TRBJ2-7,NA,NA
ASSQARATDTQY,TRBV3-1/TRBV3-2,TRBJ2-3,NA,NA
ASSLGQGKSNEQF,TRBV7-3,TRBJ2-1,NA,TRBD1
ASSFGRQPSTDTQY,TRBV5-8,TRBJ2-3,NA,NA
ASSQGDSHQPQH,TRBV3-1/TRBV3-2,TRBJ1-5,NA,TRBD1
ASSRQGGGNTIY,TRBV3-1/TRBV3-2,TRBJ1-3,NA,TRBD1
ASSHGMGGNTIY,TRBV3-1/TRBV3-2,TRBJ1-3,NA,NA
ASGMGSYEQY,TRBV7-9,TRBJ2-7,once,NA
ASTPGGGAYEQY,TRBV27,TRBJ2-7,NA,TRBD2
AISPSSAETQY,TRBV10-3,TRBJ2-5,NA,NA
ASSQELSSGNTIY,TRBV14,TRBJ1-3,NA,NA
ASSSTGWVEQY,TRBV27,TRBJ2-7,NA,NA
ASSLAGTSYEQY,TRBV7-6,TRBJ2-7,NA,NA
ASSLGGTAPYEQY,TRBV5-1,TRBJ2-7,NA,TRBD1
ASSLMVQNEQF,TRBV12-3/TRBV12-4,TRBJ2-1,NA,NA
ASRGQTDSYEQY,TRBV6-5,TRBJ2-7,NA,TRBD1
ASSLRTSGRNEQF,TRBV5-1,TRBJ2-1,NA,TRBD2
ASTQTFEQY,TRBV28,TRBJ2-7,NA,NA
ASSQQIPGQGNSPLH,TRBV4-1,TRBJ1-6,NA,TRBD1
ASSPRGGGNQPQH,TRBV3-1/TRBV3-2,TRBJ1-5,few,NA
ASTRWNTEAF,TRBV28,TRBJ1-1,NA,NA
ASSRQGSSYEQY,TRBV13,TRBJ2-7,NA,TRBD1
ASSNVEGAYEQY,TRBV27,TRBJ2-7,NA,TRBD1
ASSPGRADEKLF,TRBV18,TRBJ1-4,NA,NA
SASIHRLKREGPNEQF,TRBV20-1,TRBJ2-1,NA,TRBD2
ASSMGVLHTGELF,TRBV19,TRBJ2-2,NA,NA
ASSPPAGPYEQY,TRBV18,TRBJ2-7,once,NA
ASSLVGWPLYEQY,TRBV11-2,TRBJ2-7,NA,NA
ASSLWGDTQY,TRBV11-2,TRBJ2-3,NA,NA
ASSLDRGYSYNSPLH,TRBV5-1,TRBJ1-6,NA,TRBD1
ASSLDLRGNTEAF,TRBV11-2,TRBJ1-1,NA,NA
SASSSASEQF,TRBV20-1,TRBJ2-1,NA,NA
ASSTRWDSNLELF,TRBV13,TRBJ2-2,NA,TRBD1
ASSPGTVGEKLF,TRBV18,TRBJ1-4,NA,NA
ASLGQGARDQPQH,TRBV28,TRBJ1-5,NA,TRBD1
ASSITGQQPQH,TRBV19,TRBJ1-5,once,NA
ASSLTGADTEAF,TRBV14,TRBJ1-1,NA,TRBD1
SVERRGENTEAF,TRBV29-1,TRBJ1-1,NA,NA
ASKDHSRGTEAF,TRBV6-4,TRBJ1-1,NA,NA
ASSPGRPLGYT,TRBV3-1/TRBV3-2,TRBJ1-2,NA,NA
ASSYSPTNEKLF,TRBV6-5,TRBJ1-4,NA,NA
ASSLVFGSWNTEAF,TRBV28,TRBJ1-1,NA,NA
ASISWGHTEAF,TRBV6-5,TRBJ1-1,NA,NA
ASRNGNYGYT,TRBV9,TRBJ1-2,NA,NA